This entry is about one T cell receptor beta chain. Its matching antigen is unknown. Trimming pared 3 bases from V and 6 bases from J, leaving 9 bases between. CDR3 length: 12 residues. Germline V lookup: CDR1 MDHEN, CDR2 SYDVKM. This sample was taken from a study of cytomegalovirus exposure and HLA in healthy donors. Study-wide context: When 398 donors were genotyped, roughly 82% of them were found to fall in the Caucasian-associated ancestry cluster.

Primers included in the PCR were 60 Vbeta and 13 Jbeta primers. Authors' processing steps: Counted up in a later analysis, unique TCR beta chains came to 65 million to 100 million, with around 11 million shared. Sequencing was performed with immunoSEQ multiplex PCR; in TCRdb, only in-frame clones are kept and a portion is missing. That table supplies the V and J calls and clone size; D and trimming were determined from the DNA. The sample contains some 87,000 clones, around 70% of which appear only once. Study-level points and caveats: A later analysis linked a missense DCLRE1C variant to TCR beta V- and J-gene trimming. Later analysis found that TCR beta chains associated with HLA were more clonally expanded than other, equally common chains.

The chain is built from TRBV28 and TRBJ2-7; TRBD2 is a possible D gene (6 bases). The receptor was isolated from a woman in her forties or fifties in good health and CMV-seropositive. Sequenced input: PBMCs. As DNA, the CDR3 is TGTGCCAGCAGTTTGGGAGGCTCCGAGCAGTACTTC. Translated, it gives CASSLGGSEQYF.